This passage covers 22 T cell receptor beta chains from one sample sequenced in a study of T cell repertoires in cytomegalovirus infection. In TCRdb, the reads were re-called with MiXCR into one record per CDR3 protein. This table has more than 500,000 distinct CDR3 sequences, approximately 15% appearing once. The sequencing sample was made of CD8+ T cells from PBMCs. The receptor source for this set is a human donor in good health (CMV status not recorded). Some clones in this sample may be carry-over from other donors' samples.

This clonotype has a count of ten or more. V and J are TRBV7-9 and TRBJ2-1, with D uncertain. The CDR3 is 14 residues long. Germline CDR1 and CDR2: SEHNR and FQNEAQ (reference sequence). V was trimmed by 8 bases and J by 6 bases, leaving 17 bases between them. In DNA form, the CDR3 reads TGTGCCAGCCGACAAGTAGCCTCCCCCAATGAGCAGTTCTTC. It codes for CASRQVASPNEQFF.

The V gene is TRBV4-1, the J gene TRBJ2-3; the match to TRBD2 covers 10 bases. After removal of 0 bases from V and 1 base from J, the junction contained 7 bases not matched to a gene. Germline V gene sequence: CDR1 MGHRA, CDR2 YSYEKL. The CDR3 has 18 residues. The CDR3 region is CASSQEPPLAGGTDTQYF. The CDR3 DNA reads as TGCGCCAGCAGCCAAGAACCCCCGCTAGCGGGAGGCACAGATACGCAGTATTTT.

There are many counts of this clonotype. The chain joins TRBV7-9 to TRBJ2-7; a possible D gene is TRBD2 (5 bases). The CDR3 sequence is 14 residues long. Germline CDR1 SEHNR, CDR2 FQNEAQ (reference sequence). V gave up 3 bases and J gave up 2 bases, with 11 bases separating them. The CDR3 nucleotides read TGTGCCAGCAGCTTGAGGGAACTCCCCTACGAGCAGTACTTC. This codes for CASSLRELPYEQYF.

A few counts support this clonotype. V usage is TRBV7-9 and J usage is TRBJ1-4; no definite D call. V gave up 5 bases and J gave up 0 bases, with 10 bases separating them. The CDR3 sequence is 15 residues long. From germline, CDR1 is SEHNR and CDR2 FQNEAQ (reference sequence). The CDR3 region is CASSPRTTTNEKLFF. CDR3 sequence (DNA): TGTGCCAGCAGCCCCCGGACGACAACTAATGAAAAACTGTTTTTT.

The V gene is TRBV20-1, the J gene TRBJ2-1; 7 bases agree with TRBD1. This CDR3 spans 14 amino acids. The germline gives CDR1 DFQATT, CDR2 SNEGSKA (reference sequence). Trimming at V came to 3 bases and at J to 3 bases, leaving 5 bases not matched to a gene. CDR3 nucleotides: TGCAGTGCTAGTGGTCAGGGGGTCTACAATGAGCAGTTCTTC. This gives the protein CSASGQGVYNEQFF.

This clonotype came up many times. The chain links TRBV20-1 to TRBJ2-3, with D possibly TRBD1 on 6 matching bases. Trimming removed 3 bases from V and 1 base from J, with 17 bases in between. The CDR3 loop spans 16 amino acids. Germline V gene lookup returns CDR1 DFQATT and CDR2 SNEGSKA (reference sequence). CDR3 nucleotide sequence: TGCAGTGCTAGTTCTGAGGGGGAAGCCCGCACAGATACGCAGTATTTT. Its translation: CSASSEGEARTDTQYF.

This clonotype came up many times. This chain links TRBV28 with TRBJ1-1; D remains ambiguous. The CDR3 extends over 16 amino acids. Trimming cost V 0 bases and J 0 bases, with 11 bases left between them. Germline values: CDR1 MDHEN, CDR2 SYDVKM. This chain's CDR3 is CASSLWREGMNTEAFF. CDR3 nucleotide sequence: TGTGCCAGCAGTTTATGGCGCGAAGGTATGAACACTGAAGCTTTCTTT.

This clonotype was picked up many times. V is TRBV27 and J is TRBJ2-7; a possible D gene is TRBD2 (7 bases). V was shortened by 5 bases and J by 5 bases, with 16 bases between the two germline ends. The CDR3 totals 14 residues. Germline V gives CDR1 MNHEY, CDR2 SMNVEV (reference sequence). The CDR3 DNA reads TGTGCCAGCAGTCCCCGGGGGGCCCTCGACGAGCAGTACTTC. Translated, it gives CASSPRGALDEQYF.

This clonotype was observed at least ten times. The gene calls are TRBV19 and TRBJ2-7, with D maybe TRBD2 (5 bases). Trimming took off 5 bases at V and 2 bases at J, with 10 bases between the two ends. CDR3 length equals 13 residues. The germline gives CDR1 LNHDA, CDR2 SQIVND (reference sequence). DNA for the CDR3: TGTGCCAGTAGTCTATACGGGACCTACGAGCAGTACTTC. Translating gives CASSLYGTYEQYF.

In this sample, this clonotype turned up many times. The chain is built from TRBV10-2 and TRBJ2-7, with 9 nucleotides matching TRBD2. Germline CDR1 WSHSY, CDR2 SAAADI. The CDR3 is made up of 16 amino acids. Trimming removed 7 bases from V and 2 bases from J; junction bases left unmatched: 12. Here the CDR3 DNA reads TGCGCCAGCATTAATAGCGGGAGAAAGGTTCCCTACGAGCAGTACTTC. It encodes CASINSGRKVPYEQYF.

This sequence joins TRBV27 and TRBJ2-1; TRBD2 matches 9 bases. Germline V gene data show CDR1 as MNHEY and CDR2 as SMNVEV (reference sequence). CDR3 length equals 15 residues. The V segment lost 5 bases and the J segment 7 bases; nucleotides outside the gene matches: 9. CDR3 region: CASSPAAGGGNEQFF. The DNA for the CDR3 is TGTGCCAGCAGTCCGGCGGCGGGGGGGGGGAATGAGCAGTTCTTC.

V and J are TRBV24-1 and TRBJ2-1, with 9 bases fitting TRBD1. Germline V gene sequence: CDR1 KGHDR, CDR2 SFDVKD. The ends lost 4 bases at V and 3 bases at J; junction bases unmatched: 3. The length of the CDR3 is 15 residues. The chain's CDR3 is CATSESDRGYNEQFF. In DNA form, the CDR3 reads TGTGCCACCAGTGAGTCGGACAGGGGCTACAATGAGCAGTTCTTC.

This clonotype turned up a few times. The rearrangement joins TRBV20-1 to TRBJ1-3; no clear D. CDR1 and CDR2 from the germline V gene are DFQATT and SNEGSKA (reference sequence). The CDR3 consists of 15 residues. V was clipped by 0 bases and J by 3 bases, with 12 bases between them. The CDR3 DNA sequence: TGCAGTGCTAGAGATCGGTTAGGGTTTGGAAACACCATATATTTT. Translated: CSARDRLGFGNTIYF.

This clonotype was recorded at least ten times. V usage is TRBV7-8 and J usage is TRBJ2-2; D possibly matches TRBD1 or TRBD2 (5 bases each). Germline values: CDR1 SGHVS, CDR2 FQNEAQ. The CDR3 sequence is 16 residues long. The V end lost 7 bases, the J end lost 6 bases, and 21 bases lay between the germline ends. Written as DNA, the CDR3 is TGTGCCAGCACCATATTGGCGGGCGAGGGACCCGGGGAGCTGTTTTTT. This encodes CASTILAGEGPGELFF.

This clonotype was recorded only once. Germline and junction disagree at one end, which may indicate a read error. J is TRBJ2-7 and V is TRBV4-1, with 9 bases matching TRBD1. Germline loops: CDR1 MGHRA, CDR2 YSYEKL. The length of the CDR3 is 16 residues. CDR3 region: CASSQDSGTGIYVQYF. CDR3 DNA: TGCGCCAGCAGCCAAGATTCCGGGACAGGGATTTACGTGCAGTACTTC.

This clonotype was detected a few times. This rearrangement joins TRBV9 to TRBJ2-1; 7 bases line up with TRBD2. The junction had 6 bases not matched to a gene; V was cut back by 0 bases and J by 0 bases. This CDR3 region has 17 residues. Germline V gene data show CDR1 as SGDLS and CDR2 as YYNGEE. CDR3 amino acids: CASSVGGGPPSYNEQFF. CDR3 bases: TGTGCCAGCAGCGTAGGCGGGGGACCCCCCTCCTACAATGAGCAGTTCTTC.

The V call is TRBV28, the J call TRBJ1-2; no reliable D call. V was cut by 5 bases and J by 6 bases, with 22 bases left in between. The CDR3 is made up of 16 amino acids. Germline V gene sequence: CDR1 MDHEN, CDR2 SYDVKM. The CDR3 region is CASSPTMSGSTHGYTF. The CDR3 bases are TGTGCCAGCAGTCCTACGATGTCCGGGTCGACTCATGGCTACACCTTC.

This clonotype was recorded a few times. The chain recombines TRBV6-5 with TRBJ1-2; no definite D call. Germline CDR1 and CDR2: MNHEY and SVGAGI. V lost 0 bases and J lost 0, with 5 bases in between. The CDR3 length is 14 residues. The CDR3 is CASSYSNTNYGYTF. DNA for the CDR3: TGTGCCAGCAGTTACTCCAATACTAACTATGGCTACACCTTC.

The CDR3 nucleotides read TGTGCCAGCAGTTCCCCCCGGGACAGGGGGACTGAAGCTTTCTTT. It is translated as CASSSPRDRGTEAFF. The chain employs TRBV6-8 and TRBJ1-1, with 11 nucleotides matching TRBD1. This CDR3 is built from 15 residues. Trimming took 4 bases from V and 5 from J; bases not matched to a gene: 6. Germline V gene data show CDR1 as MNHGY and CDR2 as SAAAGT.

As regards this clonotype: A read error may be the cause here, since a much bigger clone is one base away. The chain is built from TRBV19 and TRBJ2-1; a possible D gene is TRBD2 (5 bases). The CDR3 consists of 13 residues. V lost 11 bases, J lost 8 bases, and 19 bases lay in between. In germline, CDR1 is LNHDA, CDR2 SQIVND (reference sequence). CDR3 nucleotides: TGTGCCGGTAACGCCGGGGTGTGGGATGAGCAGTTCTTC. Its protein is CAGNAGVWDEQFF.

This clonotype was seen repeatedly, ten times or more. This rearrangement joins TRBV14 to TRBJ2-5; TRBD1 agrees at 8 bases. CDR3 size: 13 residues. Germline loops: CDR1 SGHDN, CDR2 FVKESK. Trimming removed 4 bases from V and 5 bases from J; junction bases left unmatched: 3. Here the CDR3 DNA reads TGTGCCAGCAGCCCGGGACAGGCGGAGACCCAGTACTTC. This encodes CASSPGQAETQYF.

This clonotype was recorded many times. The chain has TRBV11-2 and TRBJ1-3; no reliable D call. V was shortened by 2 bases and J by 7 bases, with 3 bases between the two germline ends. The V gene's germline CDR1 is SGHAT and CDR2 FQNNGV. The CDR3 has 11 amino acids. As DNA, the CDR3 is TGTGCCAGCAGCTTAAGGAACACCATATATTTT. This sequence encodes CASSLRNTIYF.